A selection of T cell receptor beta chains follows, all from one sample in a study of cytomegalovirus exposure and HLA in healthy donors. Produced via immunoSEQ multiplex PCR; TCRdb's table is partial and in-frame only. The data show 150,000 to 200,000 clones, roughly 77% seen once. Material for sequencing was PBMCs. These receptors all stem from a man aged 18-30 years in good health and CMV-seropositive. Each CDR3 is given with its conserved first and last residue. The D gene is left open where the match is weak. Not every row has a clone size; where given, it reads once, few, many or a size class.

V gene,clone size,D gene,J gene,CDR3 DNA,CDR3 protein
TRBV6-1,few,TRBD1,TRBJ2-4,TGTGCCACCCTACCCACAGGGGGCGGAAACATTCAGTACTTC,CATLPTGGGNIQYF
TRBV11-2,-,-,TRBJ1-4,TGTGCCAGCAGCGTTGGACCTTCCGCGGGCGAAAAACTGTTTTTT,CASSVGPSAGEKLFF
TRBV30,few,-,TRBJ1-2,TGTGCCTGGAGTGCCACTATGTATGGCTACACCTTC,CAWSATMYGYTF
TRBV7-2,few,TRBD1,TRBJ1-1,TGTGCCAGCAGCTACCGGGACAGGGAACGAGCTTTCTTT,CASSYRDRERAFF
TRBV7-6,-,-,TRBJ2-7,TGTGCCAGCAGCTTAGGGTCCCTAGCAGCATACGAGGAGCAGTACTTC,CASSLGSLAAYEEQYF
TRBV29-1,few,TRBD2,TRBJ2-7,TGCAGCGTTGCCCCGGGACTAGCGGGAGAGGCGCAGTACTTC,CSVAPGLAGEAQYF
TRBV27,-,-,TRBJ2-7,TGTGCCAGCGGCCTACGCGGGTGGCAGTACTTC,CASGLRGWQYF
TRBV29-1,-,-,TRBJ1-1,TGCAGCTCCAAATCGAACACTGAAGCTTTCTTT,CSSKSNTEAFF
TRBV5-4,-,TRBD1,TRBJ2-7,TGTGCCAGCAGCATCGGGACAGGAGTCTACGAGCAGTACTTC,CASSIGTGVYEQYF
TRBV15,-,-,TRBJ2-1,TGTGCCACCAGCAAACCTACCTTTTACAATGAGCAGTTCTTC,CATSKPTFYNEQFF
TRBV30,few,TRBD2,TRBJ2-7,TGTGCCTGCCAGACTAGCGGGACTTACGAGCAGTACTTC,CACQTSGTYEQYF
TRBV29-1,-,TRBD2,TRBJ2-1,TGCAGCGCTAGGACTAGCGGATACTACAATGAGCAGTTCTTC,CSARTSGYYNEQFF
TRBV28,-,-,TRBJ2-1,TGTGCCAGCAGTTCCGCTAGCGCTACCTACAATGAGCAGTTCTTC,CASSSASATYNEQFF
TRBV4-1,-,-,TRBJ2-7,TGCGCCAGCAGCCAAGGTCTAGCGAACTCCTACGAGCAGTACTTC,CASSQGLANSYEQYF
TRBV28,-,TRBD2,TRBJ2-7,TGTGCCAGCAGTTCGCGGACTAGCGACCCCTACGAGCAGTACTTC,CASSSRTSDPYEQYF
TRBV7-2,-,-,TRBJ1-2,TGTTCCAGCAGCGCTGGACAGCCTCCAAGGGCTGGCTACACCTTC,CSSSAGQPPRAGYTF
TRBV5-1,-,TRBD1,TRBJ2-7,TGCGCCAGCAGCCTAACACCGACAGGGGGAGGCCCCTACGAGCAGTACTTC,CASSLTPTGGGPYEQYF